The clone carrying this TCR beta chain was seen at least ten times. The antigen is unknown. The sample is drawn from a study of T cells in Graves' hyperthyroidism and ophthalmopathy. The study, taken as a whole, reports: Researchers found most expanded thyroid clonotypes above 0.001 in blood as well.

With 6 bases removed from V and 4 bases from J, the gap between germline ends came to 9 bases. The germline gives CDR1 MNHEY, CDR2 SMNVEV (reference sequence). The CDR3 loop spans 12 amino acids. Amplification of TCR beta CDR3 regions was performed using RNA transcripts as template. The HTBI primer set served for first-round RT-PCR of the TCR CDR3. Each CDR3 protein is one row after TCRdb ran MiXCR on the multiplex PCR reads. The sample records about 590,000 distinct CDR3 sequences, 13% to 15% being singletons. Sequencing input: blood. This sequence joins TRBV27 and TRBJ1-1; no clear D. The sequence was obtained from a woman in her late teens or twenties with Graves' ophthalmopathy. CDR3 DNA sequence: TGTGCCAGCAGCTTAACGGGCACTGAAGCTTTCTTT. Its translation is CASSLTGTEAFF.